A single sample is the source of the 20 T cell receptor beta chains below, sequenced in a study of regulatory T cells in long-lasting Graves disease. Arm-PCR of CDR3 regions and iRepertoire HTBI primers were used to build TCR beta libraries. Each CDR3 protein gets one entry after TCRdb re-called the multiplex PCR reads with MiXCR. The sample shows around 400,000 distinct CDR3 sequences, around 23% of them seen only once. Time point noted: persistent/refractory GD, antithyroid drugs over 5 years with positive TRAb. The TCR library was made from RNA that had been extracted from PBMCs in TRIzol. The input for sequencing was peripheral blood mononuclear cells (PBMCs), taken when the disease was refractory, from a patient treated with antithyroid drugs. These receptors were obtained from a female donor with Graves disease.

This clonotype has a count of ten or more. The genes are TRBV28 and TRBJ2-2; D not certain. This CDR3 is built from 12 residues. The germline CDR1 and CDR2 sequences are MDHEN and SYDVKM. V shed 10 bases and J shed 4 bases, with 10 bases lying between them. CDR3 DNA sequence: TGTGCCACCGTCGGCGGCACCGGGGAGCTGTTTTTT. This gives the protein CATVGGTGELFF.

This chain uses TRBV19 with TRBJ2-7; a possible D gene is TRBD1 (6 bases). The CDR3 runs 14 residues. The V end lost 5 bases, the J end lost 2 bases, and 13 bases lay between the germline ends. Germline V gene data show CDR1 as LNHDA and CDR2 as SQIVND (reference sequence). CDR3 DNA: TGTGCCAGTAGTCTCGGGACACAAACCTACGAGCAGTACTTC. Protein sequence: CASSLGTQTYEQYF.

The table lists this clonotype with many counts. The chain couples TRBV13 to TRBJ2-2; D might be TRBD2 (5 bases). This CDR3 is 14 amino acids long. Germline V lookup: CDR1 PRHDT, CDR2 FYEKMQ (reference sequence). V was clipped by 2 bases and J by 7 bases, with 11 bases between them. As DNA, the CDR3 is TGTGCCAGCAGCTTACAACTAGGCGGCGGGGAGCTGTTTTTT. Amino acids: CASSLQLGGGELFF.

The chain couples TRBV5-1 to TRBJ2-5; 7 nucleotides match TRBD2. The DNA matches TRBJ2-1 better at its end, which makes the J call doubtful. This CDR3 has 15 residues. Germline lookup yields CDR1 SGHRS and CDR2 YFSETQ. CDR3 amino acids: CASSSQAGEGYEQFF. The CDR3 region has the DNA TGCGCCAGCAGCTCCCAGGCGGGAGAGGGGTATGAGCAGTTCTTC.

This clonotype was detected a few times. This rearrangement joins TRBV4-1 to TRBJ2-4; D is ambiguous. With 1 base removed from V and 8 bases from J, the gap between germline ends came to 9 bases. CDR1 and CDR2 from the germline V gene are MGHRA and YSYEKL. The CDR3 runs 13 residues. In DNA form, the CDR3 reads TGCGCCAGCAGCCAAGTCACGGTAGACATTCAGTACTTC. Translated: CASSQVTVDIQYF.

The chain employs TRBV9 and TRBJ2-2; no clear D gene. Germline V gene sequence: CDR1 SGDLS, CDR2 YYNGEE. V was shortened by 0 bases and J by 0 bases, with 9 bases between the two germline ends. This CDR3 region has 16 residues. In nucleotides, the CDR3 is TGTGCCAGCAGCGTAGCTACCGTAACGAACACCGGGGAGCTGTTTTTT. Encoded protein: CASSVATVTNTGELFF.

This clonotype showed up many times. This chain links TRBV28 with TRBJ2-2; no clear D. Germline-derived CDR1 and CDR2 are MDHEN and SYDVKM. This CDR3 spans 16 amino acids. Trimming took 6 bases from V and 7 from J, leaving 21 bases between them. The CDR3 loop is CASSSPGQEVDGELFF. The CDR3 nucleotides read TGTGCCAGCAGCTCACCGGGTCAAGAGGTTGACGGGGAGCTGTTTTTT.

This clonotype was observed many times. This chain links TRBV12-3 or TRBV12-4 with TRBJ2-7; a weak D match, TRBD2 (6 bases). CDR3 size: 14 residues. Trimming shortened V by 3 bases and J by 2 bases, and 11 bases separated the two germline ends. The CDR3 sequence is CASSFTSPAYEQYF. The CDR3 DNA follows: TGTGCCAGCAGTTTTACTAGCCCAGCCTACGAGCAGTACTTC.

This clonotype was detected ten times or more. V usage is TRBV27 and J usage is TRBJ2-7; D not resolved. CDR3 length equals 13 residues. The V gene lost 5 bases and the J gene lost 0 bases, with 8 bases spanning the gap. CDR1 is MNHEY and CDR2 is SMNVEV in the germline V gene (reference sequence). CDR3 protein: CASSLHPSYEQYF. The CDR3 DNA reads TGTGCCAGCAGTCTACACCCCTCCTACGAGCAGTACTTC.

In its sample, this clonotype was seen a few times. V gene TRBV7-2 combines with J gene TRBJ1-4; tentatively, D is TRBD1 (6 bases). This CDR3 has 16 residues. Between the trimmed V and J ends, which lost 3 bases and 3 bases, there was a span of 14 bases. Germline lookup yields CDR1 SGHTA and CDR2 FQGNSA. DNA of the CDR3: TGTGCCAGCAGCTTCAGACAGGAGATTTCTAATGAAAAACTGTTTTTT. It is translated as CASSFRQEISNEKLFF.

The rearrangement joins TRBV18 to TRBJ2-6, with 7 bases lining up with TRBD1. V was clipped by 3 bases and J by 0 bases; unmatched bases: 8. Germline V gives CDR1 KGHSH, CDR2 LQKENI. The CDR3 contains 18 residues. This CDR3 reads CASSPPGQVNSGANVLTF. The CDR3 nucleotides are TGTGCCAGCTCACCGCCCGGACAGGTTAACTCTGGGGCCAACGTCCTGACTTTC.

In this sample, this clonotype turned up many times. The CDR3 loop is CASSSGTSPYEQYF. CDR3 nucleotide sequence: TGTGCCAGCAGCTCCGGGACTAGTCCATACGAGCAGTACTTC. The rearrangement joins TRBV5-4 to TRBJ2-7; 8 positions agree with TRBD2. After removal of 3 bases from V and 4 bases from J, the junction contained 6 bases not matched to a gene. There are 14 residues in the CDR3. The germline CDR1 and CDR2 sequences are SGHNT and YYREEE (reference sequence).

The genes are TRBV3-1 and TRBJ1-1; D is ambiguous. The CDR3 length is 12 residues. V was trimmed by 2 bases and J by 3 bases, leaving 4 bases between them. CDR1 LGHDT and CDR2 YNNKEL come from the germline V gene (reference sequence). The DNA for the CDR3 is TGTGCCAGCAGCCAACAAGACACTGAAGCTTTCTTT. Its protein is CASSQQDTEAFF.

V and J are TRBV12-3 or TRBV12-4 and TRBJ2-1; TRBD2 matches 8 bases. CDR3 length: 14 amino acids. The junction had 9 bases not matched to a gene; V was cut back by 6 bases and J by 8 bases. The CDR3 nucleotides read TGTGCCAGCAGGCCCGGGACTAGGAGCTATGAGCAGTTCTTC. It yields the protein CASRPGTRSYEQFF.

This chain's CDR3 is CASSLAFGTGDGSNQPQHF. DNA of the CDR3: TGTGCCAGCAGCTTAGCTTTTGGGACAGGGGATGGAAGCAATCAGCCCCAGCATTTT. V is TRBV7-9 and J is TRBJ1-5; 10 nucleotides align to TRBD1. The CDR3 loop spans 19 amino acids. The germline V gene encodes CDR1 SEHNR and CDR2 FQNEAQ (reference sequence). V lost 0 bases to trimming and J lost 1 base; unmatched junction nucleotides: 9.

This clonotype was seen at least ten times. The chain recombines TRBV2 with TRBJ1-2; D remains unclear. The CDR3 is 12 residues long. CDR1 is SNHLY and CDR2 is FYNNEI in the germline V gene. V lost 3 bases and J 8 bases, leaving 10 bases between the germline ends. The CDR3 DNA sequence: TGTGCCAGCAGTGAGGCGTTAAGGGGCTACACCTTC. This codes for CASSEALRGYTF. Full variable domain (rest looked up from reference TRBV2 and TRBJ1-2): EPEVTQTPSHQVTQMGQEVILRCVPISNHLYFYWYRQILGQKVEFLVSFYNNEISEKSEIFDDQFSVERPDGSNFTLKIRSTKLEDSAMYFCASSEALRGYTFGSGTRLTVV.

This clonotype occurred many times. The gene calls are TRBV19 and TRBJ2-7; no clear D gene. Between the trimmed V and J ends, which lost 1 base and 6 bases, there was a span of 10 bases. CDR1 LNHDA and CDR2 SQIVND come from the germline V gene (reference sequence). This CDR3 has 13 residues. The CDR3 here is CASSIVGEGEQYF. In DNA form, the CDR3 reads TGTGCCAGTAGTATAGTTGGGGAAGGCGAGCAGTACTTC. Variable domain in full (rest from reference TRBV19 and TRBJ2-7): DGGITQSPKYLFRKEGQNVTLSCEQNLNHDAMYWYRQDPGQGLRLIYYSQIVNDFQKGDIAEGYSVSREKKESFPLTVTSAQKNPTAFYLCASSIVGEGEQYFGPGTRLTVT.

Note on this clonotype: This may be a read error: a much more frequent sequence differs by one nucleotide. CDR3 nucleotide sequence: TGTGCCATCAGCGGAAGGTCGGACACCGGGGGGCTGTTTTTT. It encodes CAISGRSDTGGLFF. This chain joins TRBV10-3 and TRBJ2-2; D perhaps matches TRBD2 (6 bases). The germline V gene encodes CDR1 ENHRY and CDR2 SYGVKD. The CDR3 is 14 residues long.

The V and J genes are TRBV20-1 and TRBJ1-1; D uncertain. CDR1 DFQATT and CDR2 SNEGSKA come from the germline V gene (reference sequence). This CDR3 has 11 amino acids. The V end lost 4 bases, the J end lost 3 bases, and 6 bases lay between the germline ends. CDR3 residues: CSATLDTEAFF. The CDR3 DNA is TGCAGTGCTACATTGGACACTGAAGCTTTCTTT.

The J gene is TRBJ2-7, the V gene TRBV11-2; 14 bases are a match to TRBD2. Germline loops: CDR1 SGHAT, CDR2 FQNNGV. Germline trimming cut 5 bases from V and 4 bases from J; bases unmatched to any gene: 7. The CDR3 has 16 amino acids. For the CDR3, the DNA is TGTGCCAGCAGCATAGGACTAGCGGGAGGCGGATACGAGCAGTACTTC. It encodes CASSIGLAGGGYEQYF.